This TCR beta chain appears in the sequencing data of a study of blood T cell repertoires in COVID-19. Overall study: Sites in the United States, Italy and Spain provided acute and convalescent COVID-19 samples.

The table came from immunoSEQ multiplex PCR; TCRdb's copy has only in-frame clones and leaves some out. In the table there are 120,000 to 150,000 clones, 70% to 90% of which are singletons. The V gene end was trimmed by 2 bases and the J gene end by 4 bases; junction bases not matched to a gene: 2. This CDR3 contains 15 residues. Per the germline V gene, CDR1 is KGHSH and CDR2 is LQKENI. Sequencing was performed on peripheral blood. The sequence came from a man aged 55 to 69 with active or convalescent COVID-19. The genes are TRBV18 and TRBJ1-5; TRBD1 matches 10 bases. This chain's CDR3 is CASSPGTGDNQPQHF. CDR3 coding DNA: TGTGCCAGCTCACCAGGGACAGGGGATAATCAGCCCCAGCATTTT.